This T cell receptor (beta chain) stems from a study of shared clonotypes between healthy human individuals. Study outcomes and limitations: Among the subsets, naive ones generally showed larger estimated richness than memory ones. Rarefaction curves obtained for sorted subsets showed sequencing incomplete despite large depth. Non-shared clonotypes had lower generation probabilities than clonotypes shared by all four sorted-subset donors.

Concerning this clone itself: Antigen specificity is unknown.

Running of the assay took place at deep level. The repertoire was sequenced with immunoSEQ multiplex PCR; TCRdb's copy has only in-frame clones and lacks some. Here the sample spans over a million clones, 98% being singletons. Germline V gene data show CDR1 as SGHRS and CDR2 as YFSETQ. The length of the CDR3 is 13 residues. With 1 base removed from V and 8 bases from J, the gap between germline ends came to 12 bases. The chain combines TRBV5-1 with TRBJ2-5; no reliable D call. The receptor comes from a man in his thirties or forties in good health. The source material was naive CD4+ T cells sorted from blood. Subset denoted: CD45RA+ positively selected. In DNA, the CDR3 is TGCGCCAGCAGCTTGAGTAACATCGATACCCAGTACTTC. The encoded protein is CASSLSNIDTQYF. Combining the CDR3 with reference TRBV5-1 and TRBJ2-5 gives the whole variable domain KAGVTQTPRYLIKTRGQQVTLSCSPISGHRSVSWYQQTPGQGLQFLFEYFSETQRNKGNFPGRFSGRQFSNSRSEMNVSTLELGDSALYLCASSLSNIDTQYFGPGTRLLVL.